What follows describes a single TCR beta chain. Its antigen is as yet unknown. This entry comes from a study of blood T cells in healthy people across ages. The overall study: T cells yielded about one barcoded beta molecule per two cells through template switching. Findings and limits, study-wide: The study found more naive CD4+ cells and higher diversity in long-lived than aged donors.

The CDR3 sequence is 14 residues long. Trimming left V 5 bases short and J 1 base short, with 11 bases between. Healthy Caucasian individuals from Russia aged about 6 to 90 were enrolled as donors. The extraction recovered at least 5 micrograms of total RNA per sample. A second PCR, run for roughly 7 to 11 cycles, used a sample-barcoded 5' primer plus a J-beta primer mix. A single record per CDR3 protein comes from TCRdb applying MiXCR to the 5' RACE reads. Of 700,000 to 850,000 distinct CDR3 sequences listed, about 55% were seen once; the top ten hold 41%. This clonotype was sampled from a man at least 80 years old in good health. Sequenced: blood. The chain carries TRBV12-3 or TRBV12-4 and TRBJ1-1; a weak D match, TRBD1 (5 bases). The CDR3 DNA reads TGTGCCAGCAGTACTAGGGGATCGAACACTGAAGCTTTCTTT. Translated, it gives CASSTRGSNTEAFF.